Here is one TCR beta chain with its context. Antigen unknown. This record belongs to a study of T cells in localized non-small cell lung cancer. This CDR3 is 14 amino acids long. Germline V gives CDR1 SNHLY, CDR2 FYNNEI. With 7 bases removed from V and 3 bases from J, the gap between germline ends came to 16 bases. Findings of the study overall: Because researchers sequenced only one region of the tumor, heterogeneity is still possible. Clonality of T cells reached its maximum in uninvolved adjacent lung, surpassing tumor. Adjacent lung exhibited a median of about 50 among the 100 most abundant tumor clones.

Measured with immunoSEQ multiplex PCR; TCRdb has only the in-frame clones, and not every one. The sample has 50,000 to 55,000 clones; 85% to 90% are singletons. This TCR was recovered from a female donor with stage II lung adenocarcinoma. Sequenced here: PBMCs, sampled before any cancer treatment. This chain uses TRBV2 with TRBJ2-7; a weak D match, TRBD1 (7 bases). The CDR3, as DNA: TGTGCCAGCATGCGGGGACAGATCGGCTACGAGCAGTACTTC. Its protein product is CASMRGQIGYEQYF.